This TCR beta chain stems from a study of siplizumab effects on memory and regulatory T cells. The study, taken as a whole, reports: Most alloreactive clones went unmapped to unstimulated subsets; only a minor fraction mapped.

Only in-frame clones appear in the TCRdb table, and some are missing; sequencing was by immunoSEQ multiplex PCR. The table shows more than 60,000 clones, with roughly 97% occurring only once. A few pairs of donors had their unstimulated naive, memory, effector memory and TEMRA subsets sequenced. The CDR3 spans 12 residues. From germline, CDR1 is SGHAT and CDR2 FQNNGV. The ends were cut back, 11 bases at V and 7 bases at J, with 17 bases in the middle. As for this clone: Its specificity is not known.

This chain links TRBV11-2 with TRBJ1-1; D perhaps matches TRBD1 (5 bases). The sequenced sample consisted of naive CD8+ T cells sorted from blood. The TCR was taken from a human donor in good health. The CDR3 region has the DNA TGTGCCGGGGAAGGGGATGGGATTGAAGCTTTCTTT. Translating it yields CAGEGDGIEAFF.